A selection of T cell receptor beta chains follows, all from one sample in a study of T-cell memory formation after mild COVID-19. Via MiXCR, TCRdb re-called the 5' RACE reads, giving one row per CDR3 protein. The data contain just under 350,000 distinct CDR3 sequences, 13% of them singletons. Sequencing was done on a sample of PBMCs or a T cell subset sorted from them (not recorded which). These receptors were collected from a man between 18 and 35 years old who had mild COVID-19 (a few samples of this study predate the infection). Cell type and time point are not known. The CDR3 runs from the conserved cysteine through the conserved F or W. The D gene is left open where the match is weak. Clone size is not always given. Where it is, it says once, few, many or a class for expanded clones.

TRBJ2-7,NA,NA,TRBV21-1,CASSRTGEEQYF,TGTGCCAGCAGCCGAACAGGTGAGGAGCAGTACTTC
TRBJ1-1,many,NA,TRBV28,CASSLPPNTEAFF,TGTGCCAGCAGTTTACCCCCGAACACTGAAGCTTTCTTT
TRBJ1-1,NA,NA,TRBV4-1,CASSLQPGTMNTEAFF,TGCGCCAGCAGCCTTCAGCCAGGGACTATGAACACTGAAGCTTTCTTT
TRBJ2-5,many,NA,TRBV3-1,CASSYQAGSETQYF,TGTGCCAGCAGCTACCAGGCAGGGAGTGAGACCCAGTACTTC
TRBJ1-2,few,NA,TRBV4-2,CASSQEGIYGYTF,TGTGCCAGCAGCCAAGAAGGGATCTATGGCTACACCTTC
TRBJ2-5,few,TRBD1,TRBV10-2,CASSEDRGETQYF,TGCGCCAGCAGTGAGGACAGGGGAGAGACCCAGTACTTC
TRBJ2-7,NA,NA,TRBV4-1,CASSQGSLGFYEQYF,TGCGCCAGCAGCCAAGGTTCCTTGGGATTCTACGAGCAGTACTTC
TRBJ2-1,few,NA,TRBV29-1,CSVVLSNEQFF,TGCAGCGTTGTGCTTAGCAATGAGCAGTTCTTC
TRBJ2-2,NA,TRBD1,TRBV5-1,CASSLEGQGPTGELFF,TGCGCCAGCAGCTTGGAGGGACAGGGACCCACCGGGGAGCTGTTTTTT
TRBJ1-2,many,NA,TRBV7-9,CASSPAPRNGYTF,TGTGCCAGCAGCCCGGCCCCCCGGAATGGCTACACCTTC
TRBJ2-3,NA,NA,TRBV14,CASSQDRVWTDTQYF,TGTGCCAGCAGCCAAGACAGGGTATGGACAGATACGCAGTATTTT
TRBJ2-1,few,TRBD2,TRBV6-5,CASSYVAGGYNEQFF,TGTGCCAGCAGTTATGTAGCGGGGGGATACAATGAGCAGTTCTTC
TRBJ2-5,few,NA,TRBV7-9,CASSQLTAQYF,TGTGCCAGCAGCCAATTGACAGCCCAGTACTTC
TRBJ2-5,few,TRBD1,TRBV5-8,CASTSGQVWETQYF,TGTGCCAGCACCTCCGGACAGGTCTGGGAGACCCAGTACTTC
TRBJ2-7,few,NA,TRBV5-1,CASSLVTSRSTYEQYF,TGCGCCAGCAGCTTGGTAACTAGCAGATCAACCTACGAGCAGTACTTC
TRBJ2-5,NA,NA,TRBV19,CASSIYAGRRETQYF,TGTGCCAGTAGTATTTATGCAGGGCGGCGAGAGACCCAGTACTTC
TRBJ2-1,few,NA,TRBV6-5,CASSSDRRGNEQFF,TGTGCCAGCTCATCCGACAGAAGGGGCAATGAGCAGTTCTTC
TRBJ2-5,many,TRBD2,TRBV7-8,CASSQPGLAYQETQYF,TGTGCCAGCAGTCAACCGGGACTAGCGTACCAAGAGACCCAGTACTTC
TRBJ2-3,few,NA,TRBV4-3,CASSQDGLGNTDTQYF,TGCGCCAGCAGCCAAGACGGACTGGGCAACACAGATACGCAGTATTTT
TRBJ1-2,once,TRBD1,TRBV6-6,CASTDTWGTGSYGYTF,TGTGCCAGCACCGATACCTGGGGGACAGGGTCCTATGGCTACACCTTC
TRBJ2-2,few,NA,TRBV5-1,CASSLGAAGELFF,TGCGCCAGCAGCTTGGGTGCTGCAGGGGAGCTGTTTTTT
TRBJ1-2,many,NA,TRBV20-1,CSAPRDFGAGYTF,NA